This T cell receptor beta chain comes out of a study of blood T cell repertoires in COVID-19. Study-level background: Specimens from acute and convalescent COVID-19 originated in the United States, Italy and Spain. The cDNA or gDNA used as material had been derived from T cells, B-cell-depleted T cells, or PBMCs.

Original analysis: Amplifying reference gene primers gave estimates of nucleated cell counts. Repertoires were generated with immunoSEQ multiplex PCR, while TCRdb's copy carries only in-frame clones and drops some. V and J calls plus clone size are reproduced from that table; the DNA served to infer D and trimming. The sample lists 250,000 to 300,000 clones; about nine tenths were seen once. The receptor comes from a woman between 55 and 75 years old with acute or convalescent COVID-19. The sample consisted of peripheral blood.

The CDR3 spells CASGTGETRQPQHF. CDR3 DNA: TGTGCCAGCGGTACAGGGGAGACGCGCCAGCCCCAGCATTTT. This chain joins TRBV6-5 and TRBJ1-5, with 7 bases matching TRBD1. Looked up from germline, CDR1 is MNHEY and CDR2 is SVGAGI. CDR3 length: 14 residues. V was pared by 8 bases and J by 7 bases, with 11 bases of the junction left unmatched.